Below, 29 T cell receptor beta chains from the same sample are listed, as sequenced in a study of blood T cell repertoires in COVID-19. TCRdb keeps only in-frame clones here, not all; method: immunoSEQ multiplex PCR. The sample shows about 210,000 clones, roughly 80% of them seen only once. The sequencing sample was made of peripheral blood. The receptors were gathered from a woman aged 80 or over with COVID-19, enrolled during active disease.

This clone was seen once. The rearrangement uses TRBV3-1 (or the pseudogene TRBV3-2) and TRBJ2-2, with 7 bases fitting TRBD2. This CDR3 is 16 amino acids long. The V and J ends lost 2 bases and 7 bases, in that order; junction bases with no gene match: 10. Germline CDR1 reads LGHDT; CDR2 reads YNNKEL (reference sequence). The CDR3 DNA is TGTGCCAGCAGCCAAAGGAGCGGGGCCAATATCGGGGAGCTGTTTTTT. The encoded protein is CASSQRSGANIGELFF.

The table lists this clone with a few counts. The gene calls are TRBV7-6 and TRBJ2-6; 12 bases match TRBD1. CDR3 length: 18 residues. The germline gives CDR1 SGHVS, CDR2 FNYEAQ. The V segment lost 5 bases and the J segment 2 bases; nucleotides outside the gene matches: 7. The CDR3 protein is CASSPGQGAGAGANVLTF. CDR3 coding DNA: TGTGCCAGCAGCCCGGGACAGGGGGCAGGCGCTGGGGCCAACGTCCTGACTTTC.

The chain is built from TRBV3-1 (or the pseudogene TRBV3-2) and TRBJ2-2; D may be TRBD1 (5 bases). The CDR3 has 15 amino acids. Looked up from germline, CDR1 is LGHDT and CDR2 is YNNKEL (reference sequence). Between the trimmed V and J ends, which lost 0 bases and 6 bases, there was a span of 11 bases. CDR3 DNA: TGTGCCAGCAGCCAAGACAGGGATTTAGCCGGGGAGCTGTTTTTT. It encodes CASSQDRDLAGELFF.

The chain couples TRBV7-9 to TRBJ2-2; 8 nucleotides match TRBD1. Germline lookup yields CDR1 SEHNR and CDR2 FQNEAQ (reference sequence). The CDR3 is 15 amino acids. Losses at the gene ends were 3 bases for V and 6 bases for J; bases not matched to a gene: 6. DNA for the CDR3: TGTGCCAGCAGCTTCTCGACAGGGGCGTCCGGGGAGCTGTTTTTT. Its protein product is CASSFSTGASGELFF.

The rearrangement joins TRBV28 to TRBJ1-1; 11 bases match TRBD1. Germline CDR1 and CDR2: MDHEN and SYDVKM. With V trimmed by 11 bases and J by 10 bases, 12 bases remained unmatched. The CDR3 has 13 amino acids. The CDR3 bases are TGTGCCGGCTTATCGGGACAGGGGGGAAGAGCTTTCTTT. Protein sequence: CAGLSGQGGRAFF. The entire variable domain, with the rest obtained from reference TRBV28 and TRBJ1-1, is as follows: DVKVTQSSRYLVKRTGEKVFLECVQDMDHENMFWYRQDPGLGLRLIYFSYDVKMKEKGDIPEGYSVSREKKERFSLILESASTNQTSMYLCAGLSGQGGRAFFGQGTRLTVV.

The rearrangement joins TRBV2 to TRBJ1-5; 7 bases match TRBD1. Trimming cost V 6 bases and J 1 base; bases outside gene matches: 3. Germline CDR1 reads SNHLY; CDR2 reads FYNNEI. The CDR3 sequence is 14 residues long. CDR3 sequence reads: CASRTGLSNQPQHF. In DNA form, the CDR3 reads TGTGCCAGCAGGACAGGGTTGAGCAATCAGCCCCAGCATTTT. Looking up the rest from reference TRBV2 and TRBJ1-5 gives the full variable domain: EPEVTQTPSHQVTQMGQEVILRCVPISNHLYFYWYRQILGQKVEFLVSFYNNEISEKSEIFDDQFSVERPDGSNFTLKIRSTKLEDSAMYFCASRTGLSNQPQHFGDGTRLSIL.

This chain links TRBV7-9 with TRBJ1-1; possible D gene TRBD1, 5 bases. V was pared by 6 bases and J by 10 bases, with 15 bases between. Germline-derived CDR1 and CDR2 are SEHNR and FQNEAQ (reference sequence). This CDR3 is 12 amino acids long. Written as DNA, the CDR3 is TGTGCCAGCAGAGATCAGGGTCTTTTAGCTTTCTTT. The encoded protein is CASRDQGLLAFF.

The chain employs TRBV18 and TRBJ1-1, with D maybe TRBD1 (6 bases). V was shortened by 4 bases and J by 5 bases, with 17 bases between the two germline ends. The germline gives CDR1 KGHSH, CDR2 LQKENI. This CDR3 is 15 amino acids long. The CDR3 DNA reads TGTGCCAGCTCACAATCCTACAGGGTTTGGACTGAAGCTTTCTTT. Translation gives CASSQSYRVWTEAFF.

The chain has TRBV5-6 and TRBJ2-5; 8 nucleotides line up with TRBD2. Germline V gene lookup returns CDR1 SGHDT and CDR2 YYEEEE. CDR3 length: 16 residues. V dropped 1 base and J dropped 3; count of bases not matched to a gene: 8. The DNA for the CDR3 is TGTGCCAGCAGCTTGAAGGGCGGGGGGAAAAAAGAGACCCAGTACTTC. Translation: CASSLKGGGKKETQYF.

The rearrangement links TRBV6-5 to TRBJ1-2; 7 bases line up with TRBD1. Germline V gives CDR1 MNHEY, CDR2 SVGAGI. The CDR3 is 14 residues long. Trimming removed 5 bases from V and 1 base from J; junction bases left unmatched: 4. The CDR3 is CASSRQGLNYGYTF. CDR3 in DNA: TGTGCCAGCAGTCGACAGGGCCTTAACTATGGCTACACCTTC.

The chain is built from TRBV4-1 and TRBJ2-3; 14 bases match TRBD2. The V and J ends lost 3 bases and 0 bases, in that order; junction bases with no gene match: 2. Germline CDR1 MGHRA, CDR2 YSYEKL. CDR3 size: 17 residues. CDR3 DNA: TGCGCCAGCAGCCAGGGACTAGCGGGGGTGAGCACAGATACGCAGTATTTT. This sequence encodes CASSQGLAGVSTDTQYF.

The chain combines TRBV4-3 with TRBJ2-5; 11 bases map to TRBD1. CDR1 and CDR2 (germline): LGHNA, YSLEER. The CDR3 length is 15 residues. With V trimmed by 4 bases and J by 4 bases, 5 bases remained unmatched. The CDR3 loop is CASSRTGGSGETQYF. The CDR3 nucleotides are TGCGCCAGCAGCCGGACAGGGGGCAGCGGAGAGACCCAGTACTTC.

Comments on this clone: Other nucleotide sequences from this sample produce the same CDR3. The chain employs TRBV5-1 and TRBJ1-6; 10 bases align to TRBD1. The CDR3 sequence is 15 residues long. Looked up from germline, CDR1 is SGHRS and CDR2 is YFSETQ. V was clipped by 3 bases and J by 8 bases; unmatched bases: 5. The CDR3, as DNA: TGCGCCAGCAGCTCCCGGACAGGGGGAGATTCACCCCTCCACTTT. It yields the protein CASSSRTGGDSPLHF.

CDR3 region: CATHPGTSGYEQYF. The CDR3 nucleotides read TGTGCCACTCATCCCGGGACTAGCGGTTACGAGCAGTACTTC. J is TRBJ2-7 and V is TRBV27; 11 nucleotides align to TRBD2. This CDR3 has 14 amino acids. The V gene's germline CDR1 is MNHEY and CDR2 SMNVEV (reference sequence). Trimming removed 10 bases from V and 4 bases from J; junction bases left unmatched: 9.

The chain is built from TRBV28 and TRBJ1-2; 8 bases are a match to TRBD1. Looked up from germline, CDR1 is MDHEN and CDR2 is SYDVKM. This CDR3 spans 16 amino acids. The trim removed 5 bases at V and 6 bases at J, leaving 14 bases unmatched. CDR3 DNA: TGTGCCAGCAGTGGTCCACCCGCAGGGGGCCGGGATGGCTACACCTTC. Its protein product is CASSGPPAGGRDGYTF.

The rearrangement links TRBV19 to TRBJ2-3; D may be TRBD1 (5 bases). CDR1 and CDR2 from the germline V gene are LNHDA and SQIVND (reference sequence). The CDR3 runs 16 residues. Trimming left V 4 bases short and J 0 bases short, with 14 bases between. The CDR3 region has the DNA TGTGCCAGTAGTACCGGTAGGACACTCAGCACAGATACGCAGTATTTT. This gives the protein CASSTGRTLSTDTQYF.

This clone has more than one count but fewer than ten. This sequence joins TRBV2 and TRBJ1-5; perhaps TRBD1 as D (6 bases). V lost 8 bases, J lost 10 bases, and 15 bases lay in between. CDR1 and CDR2 from the germline V gene are SNHLY and FYNNEI. The CDR3 has 12 amino acids. CDR3: CASGTGQEPQHF. The CDR3 DNA is TGTGCCAGCGGTACAGGGCAAGAACCCCAGCATTTT.

The chain is built from TRBV6-2 or TRBV6-3 and TRBJ2-1; perhaps TRBD2 as D (6 bases). The V gene's germline CDR1 is MNHEY and CDR2 SVGEGT. This CDR3 has 19 amino acids. V dropped 1 base and J dropped 0 bases, with 19 bases sitting between them. The CDR3 sequence: CASSYFPRDLISSYNEQFF. For the CDR3, the DNA is TGTGCCAGCAGTTACTTCCCCCGGGACTTGATTAGCTCCTACAATGAGCAGTTCTTC.

The chain employs TRBV7-2 and TRBJ2-7; D may be TRBD2 (6 bases). V lost 5 bases and J 6 bases, leaving 14 bases between the germline ends. Germline CDR1 is SGHTA and CDR2 is FQGNSA. The CDR3 loop spans 13 amino acids. The CDR3 sequence is CASSDGTRLEQYF. In DNA form, the CDR3 reads TGTGCCAGCAGCGATGGGACTCGGCTCGAGCAGTACTTC.

This clone has only a few counts. This sequence joins TRBV10-3 and TRBJ1-2, with TRBD1 matching 7 bases. The CDR3 runs to 13 residues. Trimming took 10 bases from V and 7 from J; bases not matched to a gene: 12. Per the germline V gene, CDR1 is ENHRY and CDR2 is SYGVKD. The CDR3 sequence: CATGTENLFGYTF. DNA for the CDR3: TGTGCCACCGGGACAGAGAATTTATTTGGCTACACCTTC.

The chain recombines TRBV3-1 (or the pseudogene TRBV3-2) with TRBJ1-6; 7 bases fit TRBD1. The CDR3 runs to 17 residues. With V trimmed by 4 bases and J by 8 bases, 14 bases remained unmatched. Germline V gene data show CDR1 as LGHDT and CDR2 as YNNKEL (reference sequence). CDR3 DNA sequence: TGTGCCAGCAGCCCAGGGGGTACAGTGATGGGGGATTCACCCCTCCACTTT. Protein: CASSPGGTVMGDSPLHF.

The chain has TRBV29-1 and TRBJ2-5; tentatively, D is TRBD2 (6 bases). Between the trimmed V and J ends, which lost 4 bases and 2 bases, there was a span of 8 bases. Germline-derived CDR1 and CDR2 are SQVTM and ANQGSEA. This CDR3 is built from 12 residues. The DNA for the CDR3 is TGCAGCGTTGCGGCGGGGCAAGAGACCCAGTACTTC. Its protein is CSVAAGQETQYF. The entire variable domain, with the rest obtained from reference TRBV29-1 and TRBJ2-5, is as follows: SAVISQKPSRDICQRGTSLTIQCQVDSQVTMMFWYRQQPGQSLTLIATANQGSEATYESGFVIDKFPISRPNLTFSTLTVSNMSPEDSSIYLCSVAAGQETQYFGPGTRLLVL.

V usage is TRBV7-9 and J usage is TRBJ2-1, with D maybe TRBD1 (5 bases). The ends were cut back, 5 bases at V and 4 bases at J, with 12 bases in the middle. Germline V gene lookup returns CDR1 SEHNR and CDR2 FQNEAQ (reference sequence). The CDR3 is made up of 14 amino acids. The CDR3: CASSTKDSYNEQFF. In DNA form, the CDR3 reads TGTGCCAGCAGCACTAAAGACAGTTACAATGAGCAGTTCTTC.

The V and J genes are TRBV7-8 and TRBJ1-6; D may be TRBD1 (5 bases). The germline V gene has CDR1 SGHVS and CDR2 FQNEAQ. Deletions cut 5 bases from V and 7 bases from J, with 18 bases between. This CDR3 spans 16 amino acids. The CDR3 reads CASSPWAGTTNSPLHF. Here the CDR3 DNA reads TGTGCCAGCAGCCCCTGGGCAGGGACTACAAATTCACCCCTCCACTTT.

The CDR3 nucleotides are TGTGCCACCAGGGCCCTCAATGAGCAGTTCTTC. This gives the protein CATRALNEQFF. V and J are TRBV24-1 and TRBJ2-1; D unresolved. Germline loops: CDR1 KGHDR, CDR2 SFDVKD. Trimming left V 7 bases short and J 6 bases short, with 6 bases between. This CDR3 is 11 amino acids long.

The chain links TRBV9 to TRBJ2-5, with 10 bases identical to TRBD1. Germline trimming cut 3 bases from V and 5 bases from J; bases unmatched to any gene: 4. There are 14 residues in the CDR3. The V gene's germline CDR1 is SGDLS and CDR2 YYNGEE. The CDR3 spells CASSAGQGKETQYF. CDR3 nucleotides: TGTGCCAGCAGCGCGGGACAGGGGAAGGAGACCCAGTACTTC.

As to this clone: Other DNA sequences in this specimen translate into the identical CDR3. This rearrangement joins TRBV11-2 to TRBJ1-1; D possibly corresponds to TRBD1 (6 bases). The CDR3 is made up of 13 amino acids. V shed 4 bases and J shed 4 bases, with 10 bases lying between them. The germline V gene has CDR1 SGHAT and CDR2 FQNNGV. CDR3 sequence reads: CASSSQGSTEAFF. CDR3 bases: TGTGCCAGCAGCTCGCAGGGGAGCACTGAAGCTTTCTTT.

This clone has only one observation. This chain links TRBV18 with TRBJ2-7, with 9 bases identical to TRBD2. This CDR3 region has 14 residues. J lost 6 bases, V lost 6 bases, and 9 bases had no gene match. Germline lookup yields CDR1 KGHSH and CDR2 LQKENI. CDR3 region: CASSLGLAPAEQYF. The CDR3 coding sequence is TGTGCCAGCTCCCTGGGACTAGCACCTGCCGAGCAGTACTTC.

This sequence joins TRBV1 and TRBJ2-7; the table's D call, TRBD1, was not checked against the DNA. TRBV1 is listed as a pseudogene. The CDR3 totals 15 residues. The CDR3 region is CTSRPNPGQPYEQYV. The CDR3 region has the DNA TGCACCAGCAGACCAAACCCCGGACAGCCCTACGAGCAGTACGTC.